This TCR beta chain originates from a study of T cell repertoires in cytomegalovirus infection. Turning to the study itself: Both CMV infection and a matching HLA type were indicated by public TCR beta signatures.

Using its own MiXCR run on the reads, TCRdb lists one record per CDR3 protein. The data show some 130,000 distinct CDR3 sequences, about 24% seen once. The CDR3 extends over 13 amino acids. In germline, CDR1 is SGHNT, CDR2 YENEEA. The V gene lost 8 bases and the J gene lost 5 bases, with 15 bases spanning the gap. General study points: Clonotype analysis showed dominance of the ex vivo response by HLA-C-restricted CMV-specific TCR beta clonotypes. Cumulative frequency of public TCR beta families picked out carriers of CMV plus the relevant HLA.

Comment on this clonotype: What it binds is unknown.

Sequencing used PBMCs, sequenced either directly or after in vitro stimulation (not recorded which). The TCR sequence derives from a human donor in good health (CMV status not recorded). Some clones in this sample may be carry-over from other donors' samples. V usage is TRBV11-3 and J usage is TRBJ1-1; no clear D. The CDR3 sequence is CASRRVGRTEAFF. CDR3 DNA: TGTGCCAGCCGCCGGGTTGGTAGGACTGAAGCTTTCTTT. Full variable domain (rest looked up from reference TRBV11-3 and TRBJ1-1): EAGVVQSPRYKIIEKKQPVAFWCNPISGHNTLYWYLQNLGQGPELLIRYENEEAVDDSQLPKDRFSAERLKGVDSTLKIQPAELGDSAVYLCASRRVGRTEAFFGQGTRLTVV.